The T cell receptor beta chain described here comes from a study of T-cell reconstitution after alpha-beta-depleted transplantation in children. The V gene lost 3 bases and the J gene lost 3 bases, with 11 bases spanning the gap. The CDR3 has 14 amino acids. Germline V CDR1 and CDR2: SGHTA, FQGTGA. For TCRbeta, the library was prepared with unique molecular identifiers. From the PCR reads, TCRdb called clonotypes with MiXCR, one entry per CDR3 protein. Of just under 550,000 distinct CDR3 sequences in the sample, around 19% were seen once. This clonotype originated in a human donor who donated a stem cell graft to a child with acute lymphoblastic leukemia. The chain links TRBV7-3 to TRBJ1-2; no firm D call. The input for sequencing was PBMCs from the stem cell graft donor, taken from the stem cell graft. CDR3 amino acids: CASSLKGGDYGYTF. The DNA of the CDR3 is TGTGCCAGCAGCTTGAAGGGCGGGGACTATGGCTACACCTTC.